What follows describes a single T cell receptor (beta chain). The germline gives CDR1 MNHEY, CDR2 SMNVEV (reference sequence). The CDR3 totals 14 residues. The V and J ends lost 6 bases and 0 bases respectively, with 12 bases between them. These data are taken from a study of identical twins. TCRdb reanalysed the 5' RACE reads using MiXCR and keeps one entry per CDR3 protein. The sample lists around 290,000 distinct CDR3 sequences; more than 8% were seen once. These same data were also listed under a study on yellow fever vaccine responses in identical twins.

This sequence originates from a woman under 30 in good health. The sequenced material came from CD8+ T cells sorted from blood. The rearrangement joins TRBV27 to TRBJ2-7; maybe TRBD2 (5 bases). The DNA for the CDR3 is TGTGCCAGCAGAGGACTGAGTCCCTCCTACGAGCAGTACTTC. Translated: CASRGLSPSYEQYF.